The entry below describes one T cell receptor beta chain. Unique molecular identifiers were added to individual cDNA molecules. TCRdb passed the 5' RACE reads through MiXCR, listing each CDR3 protein once. The sample has 75,000 to 90,000 distinct CDR3 sequences, 15% seen once. The V gene lost 1 base and the J gene lost 10 bases, with 11 bases spanning the gap. CDR1 and CDR2 from the germline V gene are SGHAT and FQNNGV. The CDR3 runs 13 residues. The data were obtained in a study of early T cells in non-severe SARS-CoV-2 infection. Overall study context: From unsorted whole blood, bulk RNA was sequenced, and the chains remained unpaired.

The TCR was taken from an adult who was a healthcare worker with PCR-confirmed SARS-CoV-2 infection or an uninfected control (not recorded which). The V and J genes are TRBV11-2 and TRBJ2-1, with D hard to call. Sequenced material: whole blood. Here the CDR3 reads CASSLVSLPEQFF. CDR3 coding DNA: TGTGCCAGCAGCTTAGTGTCACTACCAGAGCAGTTCTTC.